The count of the clone carrying this T cell receptor beta chain is one. Its antigen is unknown. These data originate in a study of T-cell memory formation after mild COVID-19. One entry per CDR3 protein results from TCRdb running MiXCR on the 5' RACE reads. The table has a few hundred thousand distinct CDR3 sequences, around 27% seen once. Study observations and caveats: Contracting CD8+ clones were enriched in EMRA, CD4+ mainly in CM and EM. Cross-reactive memory seemingly joined, as some responding clones were found in pre-infection memory.

Sequenced sample: PBMCs or a T cell subset sorted from them (not recorded which). The TCR comes from an adult woman who had mild COVID-19 (a few samples of this study predate the infection). Cell type and time point are not known.

CDR3 loop: CASSPLRSPSGELFF. CDR3 DNA sequence: TGTGCCAGCAGCCCACTTAGGTCCCCCTCCGGGGAGCTGTTTTTT. This chain links TRBV7-2 with TRBJ2-2; D gene uncertain. Germline assignment: CDR1 SGHTA and CDR2 FQGNSA. V lost 5 bases and J lost 6, with 16 bases in between. The CDR3 runs to 15 residues.